This is a list of T cell receptor beta chains from one sample in a study of response to subunit inactivated influenza vaccine. Each CDR3 protein gets one entry after TCRdb re-called the RT-PCR reads with MiXCR. The sample gives fewer than 550,000 distinct CDR3 sequences, roughly 27% of which show up once; under 2.5% is in the top ten. This specimen was CD4+ T cells sorted from PBMCs, taken more than 4 days after vaccination. These receptors were collected from a man aged 50 to 59 who received an inactivated influenza vaccine. Both conserved end residues are part of each CDR3. A D gene is named only where the DNA matches it firmly. Some rows have no size entry. The others give once, few or many, or a class for an expanded clone.

d_gene | j_gene | abundance | v_gene | CDR3aa
TRBD2 | TRBJ2-2 | . | TRBV24-1 | CATSDQLAGATNTGELFF
. | TRBJ2-7 | . | TRBV28 | CASSLWGNEQYF
TRBD2 | TRBJ2-1 | . | TRBV6-1 | CATEILAGAVNEQFF
. | TRBJ2-2 | . | TRBV5-6 | CASSLTARGTGELFF
. | TRBJ2-5 | . | TRBV6-1 | CASSGRIAGIIETQYF
. | TRBJ2-1 | . | TRBV28 | CASSLSEGLRTYNEQFF
. | TRBJ2-4 | few | TRBV28 | CASSLYPKNIQYF
. | TRBJ2-2 | few | TRBV20-1 | CSARFTLLGELFF
TRBD1 | TRBJ2-5 | few | TRBV7-9 | CASSSDRRETQYF
. | TRBJ1-5 | . | TRBV2 | CASSEGRDGQPQHF
. | TRBJ2-1 | . | TRBV10-3 | CAISGKSTGEQFF
. | TRBJ2-5 | . | TRBV7-2 | CASSSGLTGETQYF
TRBD1 | TRBJ1-1 | many | TRBV29-1 | CSARTGMNTEAFF
. | TRBJ2-5 | few | TRBV28 | CASSSYNQETQYF
. | TRBJ1-5 | . | TRBV5-6 | CAGSFGQPNQPQHF
. | TRBJ2-7 | few | TRBV6-2/TRBV6-3 | CASSYSGPNVRGDEQYF
TRBD1 | TRBJ1-1 | few | TRBV29-1 | CSVEGRQGATEAFF
TRBD1 | TRBJ2-7 | . | TRBV28 | CASRGQDPDSFYEQYF
. | TRBJ1-4 | few | TRBV6-5 | CASSYMGGEKLFF
TRBD1 | TRBJ2-5 | . | TRBV20-1 | CSVRQGTQETQYF
. | TRBJ2-5 | . | TRBV7-8 | CASSFGSSETQYF
. | TRBJ2-1 | . | TRBV7-2 | CASSYRGREQFF
. | TRBJ1-3 | few | TRBV27 | CASGDVGNTIYF
. | TRBJ2-2 | few | TRBV10-3 | CAISESTSPVTGELFF
TRBD1 | TRBJ2-3 | . | TRBV7-8 | CASSLFATGSVDTQYF
. | TRBJ1-4 | . | TRBV19 | CASSPSRWSRDSNEKLFF
TRBD2 | TRBJ2-3 | few | TRBV9 | CASRGGADTQYF
TRBD2 | TRBJ2-5 | . | TRBV18 | CASSPQKSSGRAETQYF
TRBD2 | TRBJ2-7 | . | TRBV20-1 | CSARGTSGGLTYEQYF
. | TRBJ2-1 | many | TRBV5-1 | CASSLDQGSIGEQFF
TRBD1 | TRBJ2-7 | few | TRBV20-1 | CSAHGQEGFYEQYF
TRBD1 | TRBJ1-5 | few | TRBV12-3/TRBV12-4 | CASRDGTGDFQPQHF
. | TRBJ2-2 | few | TRBV6-4 | CASSVDGLNTGELFF
. | TRBJ1-1 | few | TRBV4-1 | CASSQDRSGHMNTEAFF
. | TRBJ2-7 | few | TRBV7-9 | CASSLVSGAEQYF
TRBD1 | TRBJ2-3 | few | TRBV6-1 | CASRQGARSTDTQYF
TRBD2 | TRBJ2-1 | . | TRBV5-1 | CASSLEASGAYNEQFF
TRBD1 | TRBJ2-1 | . | TRBV6-1 | CASTKTGGHLNEQFF
TRBD2 | TRBJ2-7 | . | TRBV5-1 | CASSPVGTSGSYEQYF
. | TRBJ1-5 | few | TRBV12-3/TRBV12-4 | CASSLILGGQPQHF
TRBD1 | TRBJ1-1 | few | TRBV6-2/TRBV6-3 | CASRADRGWTEAFF
. | TRBJ2-5 | . | TRBV20-1 | CSVPLGHMYQETQYF
. | TRBJ2-5 | few | TRBV10-3 | CAIRATGETQYF
. | TRBJ2-1 | few | TRBV24-1 | CATSRLDEQFF
. | TRBJ2-3 | . | TRBV28 | CASSGLTITDTQYF
. | TRBJ2-3 | few | TRBV7-2 | CASSLLGGPSTDTQYF
TRBD1 | TRBJ2-7 | . | TRBV6-2/TRBV6-3 | CASSYTINLDRGKAYEQYF
. | TRBJ1-2 | . | TRBV7-9 | CASSFPGTATGYTF
TRBD2 | TRBJ2-3 | few | TRBV24-1 | CATSDWGGTDTQYF
. | TRBJ2-7 | few | TRBV6-1 | CASREQRLGEQYF